Below are 32 T cell receptor beta chains sequenced from a single sample in a study of CD8 T cells in Susac syndrome. Random-hexamer reverse transcription was applied to about 0.5 to 1 ug RNA. TCRdb fed the immunoSEQ multiplex PCR reads into MiXCR, producing one record per CDR3 protein. The sample holds about 150,000 distinct CDR3 sequences, approximately 94% seen once. The material sequenced was CD8+ T cells from PBMCs. The receptors were sampled from a human donor with multiple sclerosis.

The chain has TRBV6-5 and TRBJ1-6; 8 bases are a match to TRBD1. CDR3 length: 17 residues. V trimming: 4 bases; J trimming: 8 bases; junction bases outside the gene matches: 13. The germline V gene has CDR1 MNHEY and CDR2 SVGAGI. CDR3 nucleotides: TGTGCCAGCAGTTCGGGACAGGCCCCAACCGAGGATTCACCCCTCCACTTT. This translates into CASSSGQAPTEDSPLHF.

V is TRBV20-1 and J is TRBJ1-2, with 9 bases identical to TRBD1. V shed 0 bases and J 7 bases; nucleotides not matched to a gene: 12. The CDR3 consists of 16 residues. Per germline, CDR1 DFQATT and CDR2 SNEGSKA (reference sequence). The CDR3 here is CSARDPAPQGAVGYTF. The CDR3 DNA sequence: TGCAGTGCTAGAGATCCCGCTCCACAGGGGGCGGTTGGCTACACCTTC.

This chain connects TRBV7-9 to TRBJ2-1; 8 nucleotides line up with TRBD1. After removal of 5 bases from V and 2 bases from J, the junction contained 8 bases not matched to a gene. The germline V gene encodes CDR1 SEHNR and CDR2 FQNEAQ (reference sequence). This CDR3 has 16 amino acids. CDR3 in amino acids: CASSARTGFAYNEQFF. The CDR3 DNA reads as TGTGCCAGCAGCGCCCGGACAGGGTTTGCCTACAATGAGCAGTTCTTC.

The genes are TRBV27 and TRBJ1-1; a possible D gene is TRBD1 (6 bases). This CDR3 contains 13 residues. Trimming pared 3 bases from V and 7 bases from J, leaving 12 bases between. Germline V gene data show CDR1 as MNHEY and CDR2 as SMNVEV (reference sequence). The CDR3 region has the DNA TGTGCCAGCAGTTTTCCAGGGGACGGTGAAGCTTTCTTT. It is translated as CASSFPGDGEAFF.

This clonotype was seen once. The chain has TRBV30 and TRBJ2-7; 8 positions agree with TRBD1. Losses at the gene ends were 7 bases for V and 0 bases for J; bases not matched to a gene: 5. The CDR3 contains 13 residues. Germline V CDR1 and CDR2: GTSNPN, SVGIG (reference sequence). The chain's CDR3 is CAYRDRSSYEQYF. The CDR3 region has the DNA TGTGCCTACCGGGACAGGAGCTCCTACGAGCAGTACTTC.

This chain links TRBV7-9 with TRBJ2-7; D remains ambiguous. Germline V gene data show CDR1 as SEHNR and CDR2 as FQNEAQ (reference sequence). With 1 base removed from V and 3 bases from J, the gap between germline ends came to 4 bases. This CDR3 spans 12 amino acids. The CDR3 region is CASSLEDYEQYF. CDR3 DNA: TGTGCCAGCAGCTTAGAGGACTACGAGCAGTACTTC. Full variable domain (remainder filled in from reference TRBV7-9 and TRBJ2-7): DTGVSQNPRHKITKRGQNVTFRCDPISEHNRLYWYRQTLGQGPEFLTYFQNEAQLEKSRLLSDRFSAERPKGSFSTLEIQRTEQGDSAMYLCASSLEDYEQYFGPGTRLTVT.

The chain carries TRBV14 and TRBJ2-2, with D unclear. Germline loops: CDR1 SGHDN, CDR2 FVKESK. This CDR3 has 13 residues. The germline V and J ends were trimmed by 2 bases and 5 bases, with 6 bases remaining between them. Here the CDR3 reads CASSQTRTGELFF. The CDR3 region has the DNA TGTGCCAGCAGCCAAACGAGAACCGGGGAGCTGTTTTTT. Full variable domain (outside the CDR3, taken from reference TRBV14 and TRBJ2-2): EAGVTQFPSHSVIEKGQTVTLRCDPISGHDNLYWYRRVMGKEIKFLLHFVKESKQDESGMPNNRFLAERTGGTYSTLKVQPAELEDSGVYFCASSQTRTGELFFGEGSRLTVL.

This clonotype was recorded once. The chain links TRBV29-1 to TRBJ2-4; perhaps TRBD2 as D (5 bases). The CDR3 is made up of 14 amino acids. In germline, CDR1 is SQVTM, CDR2 ANQGSEA. Between the trimmed V and J ends, which lost 4 bases and 8 bases, there was a span of 18 bases. CDR3 amino acids: CSVGPLEDGYIQYF. CDR3 DNA sequence: TGCAGCGTTGGCCCTCTGGAGGATGGTTACATTCAGTACTTC.

The chain uses TRBV5-1 and TRBJ1-1, with D maybe TRBD1 (5 bases). V lost 0 bases and J 4 bases, leaving 7 bases between the germline ends. Germline V gives CDR1 SGHRS, CDR2 YFSETQ. There are 13 residues in the CDR3. DNA of the CDR3: TGCGCCAGCAGCTTGGACAGGATCACTGAAGCTTTCTTT. Protein sequence: CASSLDRITEAFF. The entire variable domain, with the rest obtained from reference TRBV5-1 and TRBJ1-1, is as follows: KAGVTQTPRYLIKTRGQQVTLSCSPISGHRSVSWYQQTPGQGLQFLFEYFSETQRNKGNFPGRFSGRQFSNSRSEMNVSTLELGDSALYLCASSLDRITEAFFGQGTRLTVV.

V and J are TRBV5-6 and TRBJ2-7; D ambiguous. The germline gives CDR1 SGHDT, CDR2 YYEEEE. Trimming removed 1 base from V and 4 bases from J, with 9 bases in between. This CDR3 has 13 amino acids. CDR3 protein: CASSLSVDYEQYF. The CDR3 region has the DNA TGTGCCAGCAGCTTGTCGGTGGATTACGAGCAGTACTTC. Full variable domain (rest looked up from reference TRBV5-6 and TRBJ2-7): DAGVTQSPTHLIKTRGQQVTLRCSPKSGHDTVSWYQQALGQGPQFIFQYYEEEERQRGNFPDRFSGHQFPNYSSELNVNALLLGDSALYLCASSLSVDYEQYFGPGTRLTVT.

The chain joins TRBV9 to TRBJ2-5; D perhaps matches TRBD2 (6 bases). V dropped 6 bases and J dropped 2 bases, with 17 bases sitting between them. The V gene's germline CDR1 is SGDLS and CDR2 YYNGEE. The CDR3 contains 15 residues. The DNA of the CDR3 is TGTGCCAGCACCGGCGGCGGGGCGATTCAAGAGACCCAGTACTTC. It is translated as CASTGGGAIQETQYF.

V gene TRBV7-6 combines with J gene TRBJ2-7, with 9 bases identical to TRBD1. V shed 3 bases, J shed 2 bases, and the junction held 8 bases outside the gene matches. Germline CDR1 is SGHVS and CDR2 is FNYEAQ. The CDR3 is 16 residues long. In nucleotides, the CDR3 is TGTGCCAGCAGCTTTGAGGCCGACAGGGGGGCCTACGAGCAGTACTTC. Translated, it gives CASSFEADRGAYEQYF.

The gene calls are TRBV20-1 and TRBJ1-1, with D hard to call. The germline V gene has CDR1 DFQATT and CDR2 SNEGSKA (reference sequence). The length of the CDR3 is 12 residues. V was trimmed by 3 bases and J by 5 bases, leaving 10 bases between them. The CDR3 here is CSASISGTEAFF. CDR3 in DNA: TGCAGTGCTAGCATCTCGGGAACTGAAGCTTTCTTT.

The gene calls are TRBV6-2 or TRBV6-3 and TRBJ2-1, with 11 bases that match TRBD2. The trim removed 4 bases at V and 6 bases at J, leaving 5 bases unmatched. CDR3 length equals 15 residues. Germline V gives CDR1 MNHEY, CDR2 SVGEGT. As DNA, the CDR3 is TGTGCCAGCAGTTTCCTAGCGGGGGGCCCCAATGAGCAGTTCTTC. Amino acid sequence: CASSFLAGGPNEQFF.

The rearrangement joins TRBV9 to TRBJ1-4; perhaps TRBD1 as D (6 bases). The CDR3 is 15 residues long. The germline CDR1 and CDR2 sequences are SGDLS and YYNGEE. The ends were cut back, 6 bases at V and 0 bases at J, with 12 bases in the middle. For the CDR3, the DNA is TGTGCCAGCACCCCGGGACAAACAACTAATGAAAAACTGTTTTTT. This sequence encodes CASTPGQTTNEKLFF.

The genes are TRBV12-3 or TRBV12-4 and TRBJ1-2; 7 bases line up with TRBD1. The V gene end was trimmed by 5 bases and the J gene end by 6 bases; junction bases not matched to a gene: 12. The CDR3 is 15 residues long. The CDR3 is CASSGNRGTKHGYTF. CDR3 DNA sequence: TGTGCCAGCAGTGGGAACAGGGGAACAAAACATGGCTACACCTTC.

The genes are TRBV25-1 and TRBJ2-7; tentatively, D is TRBD1 or TRBD2 (7 bases each). CDR1 is MGHDK, CDR2 SYGVNS, per germline. With 2 bases removed from V and 7 bases from J, the gap between germline ends came to 15 bases. There are 14 residues in the CDR3. CDR3 sequence (DNA): TGTGCCAGCAGTGAAGCGGGGGACAGAGGGGAGCAGTACTTC. Its protein is CASSEAGDRGEQYF.

The chain combines TRBV13 with TRBJ2-1; tentatively, D is TRBD2 (5 bases). The germline V gene encodes CDR1 PRHDT and CDR2 FYEKMQ (reference sequence). The V end was cut by 5 bases, the J end by 8 bases, with 16 bases between. The CDR3 has 14 amino acids. The CDR3 region is CASSPRRQSDEQFF. The CDR3 DNA reads TGTGCCAGCAGCCCCCGGAGGCAGAGCGATGAGCAGTTCTTC.

The table lists this clonotype with a few counts. The gene calls are TRBV5-6 and TRBJ2-5; D is uncertain. This CDR3 is built from 14 residues. Germline-derived CDR1 and CDR2 are SGHDT and YYEEEE. The V gene lost 0 bases and the J gene lost 2 bases, with 8 bases spanning the gap. The CDR3 spells CASSLGGIQETQYF. The CDR3 nucleotides are TGTGCCAGCAGCTTGGGAGGTATACAAGAGACCCAGTACTTC.

The chain has TRBV25-1 and TRBJ1-2, with D perhaps matching TRBD1 (5 bases). CDR1 and CDR2 from the germline V gene are MGHDK and SYGVNS. This CDR3 region has 15 residues. Trimming removed 6 bases from V and 8 bases from J, with 22 bases in between. CDR3 in amino acids: CASRGESSGLGGYTF. The CDR3 DNA reads as TGTGCCAGCAGGGGGGAATCGTCGGGGTTGGGAGGCTACACCTTC.

The chain carries TRBV15 and TRBJ2-1, with 9 nucleotides matching TRBD1. The CDR3 is made up of 12 amino acids. V trimming: 3 bases; J trimming: 10 bases; junction bases outside the gene matches: 1. CDR1 and CDR2 from the germline V gene are LNHNV and YYDKDF (reference sequence). The CDR3 sequence is CATSRGTGEQFF. DNA of the CDR3: TGTGCCACCAGCAGGGGGACAGGGGAGCAGTTCTTC. Full variable domain (rest looked up from reference TRBV15 and TRBJ2-1): DAMVIQNPRYQVTQFGKPVTLSCSQTLNHNVMYWYQQKSSQAPKLLFHYYDKDFNNEADTPDNFQSRRPNTSFCFLDIRSPGLGDTAMYLCATSRGTGEQFFGPGTRLTVL.

This sequence joins TRBV13 and TRBJ2-7, with 8 bases matching TRBD1. The junction had 11 bases not matched to a gene; V was cut back by 5 bases and J by 2 bases. The germline gives CDR1 PRHDT, CDR2 FYEKMQ (reference sequence). This CDR3 spans 16 amino acids. This CDR3 is CASSLFRDRKAYEQYF. CDR3 in DNA: TGTGCCAGCAGCCTATTCCGGGACAGGAAGGCCTACGAGCAGTACTTC.

The V call is TRBV13, the J call TRBJ2-7; 7 positions agree with TRBD1. The V and J ends lost 5 bases and 5 bases, in that order; junction bases with no gene match: 12. The CDR3 totals 15 residues. Germline V gives CDR1 PRHDT, CDR2 FYEKMQ (reference sequence). This CDR3 is CASSHPRQGTHEQYF. As DNA, the CDR3 is TGTGCCAGCAGCCACCCCCGACAGGGCACCCACGAGCAGTACTTC.

The count of this clonotype is one. This sequence joins TRBV4-3 and TRBJ1-4, with D perhaps TRBD1 (5 bases). Germline V gene data show CDR1 as LGHNA and CDR2 as YSLEER. The V gene lost 7 bases and the J gene lost 7 bases, with 19 bases spanning the gap. The CDR3 spans 15 residues. The CDR3 loop reads CASTKTRGVTEKLFF. The CDR3 bases are TGCGCCAGCACCAAAACACGGGGCGTCACTGAAAAACTGTTTTTT.

V is TRBV7-6 and J is TRBJ2-2, with D perhaps being TRBD1 or TRBD2 (6 bases each). CDR1 and CDR2 from the germline V gene are SGHVS and FNYEAQ. Trimming pared 5 bases from V and 3 bases from J, leaving 13 bases between. The CDR3 sequence is 15 residues long. The CDR3 bases are TGTGCCAGCAGCCTCTACAGGGAGGACACCGGGGAGCTGTTTTTT. Encoded protein: CASSLYREDTGELFF.

The chain is built from TRBV3-1 and TRBJ2-3; the D call may be TRBD1 or TRBD2 (7 bases each). This CDR3 comprises 15 residues. Germline V gene data show CDR1 as LGHDT and CDR2 as YNNKEL (reference sequence). V was trimmed by 0 bases and J by 4 bases, leaving 11 bases between them. The CDR3 loop reads CASSQDQGGPDTQYF. The CDR3 DNA sequence: TGTGCCAGCAGCCAAGATCAGGGGGGGCCAGATACGCAGTATTTT.

V gene TRBV5-1 combines with J gene TRBJ2-1, with 13 bases fitting TRBD2. The V gene's germline CDR1 is SGHRS and CDR2 YFSETQ. The CDR3 length is 17 residues. Trimming cost V 4 bases and J 2 bases; bases outside gene matches: 6. The chain's CDR3 is CASSTRLAGGAYNEQFF. CDR3 nucleotide sequence: TGCGCCAGCAGCACCCGACTAGCGGGGGGCGCCTACAATGAGCAGTTCTTC.

As DNA, the CDR3 is TGTGCCAGCAGTTCCTCCGACAGGGCTGGTAATTCACCCCTCCACTTT. Amino acid sequence: CASSSSDRAGNSPLHF. The V gene is TRBV6-2 or TRBV6-3, the J gene TRBJ1-6; 7 bases line up with TRBD1. Unmatched junction bases numbered 9, after V lost 4 bases and J lost 6 bases. Germline assignment: CDR1 MNHEY and CDR2 SVGEGT. CDR3 length equals 16 residues.

The chain has TRBV29-1 and TRBJ2-7; 7 bases fit TRBD1. This CDR3 comprises 17 residues. After removal of 4 bases from V and 2 bases from J, the junction contained 17 bases not matched to a gene. Germline loops: CDR1 SQVTM, CDR2 ANQGSEA. The CDR3 loop is CSVVIRQGVDPTYEQYF. DNA for the CDR3: TGCAGCGTTGTAATTAGACAGGGAGTCGACCCCACCTACGAGCAGTACTTC.

The CDR3 protein is CASQLGNEQFF. DNA of the CDR3: TGCGCCAGCCAATTGGGGAATGAGCAGTTCTTC. This chain joins TRBV5-1 and TRBJ2-1; no reliable D call. V dropped 7 bases and J dropped 7 bases, with 9 bases sitting between them. CDR1 is SGHRS and CDR2 is YFSETQ in the germline V gene. CDR3 length equals 11 residues.

This chain uses TRBV6-2 or TRBV6-3 with TRBJ1-2; possible D gene TRBD1, 6 bases. Looked up from germline, CDR1 is MNHEY and CDR2 is SVGEGT. The CDR3 length is 14 residues. Trimming removed 2 bases at V and 4 bases at J, with 11 bases between. The CDR3, as DNA: TGTGCCAGCAGTTACGTGCAGGGGTCCTATGGCTACACCTTC. It is translated as CASSYVQGSYGYTF.

In this sample, this clonotype turned up once. V usage is TRBV5-1 and J usage is TRBJ2-7; D unclear. V was pared by 1 base and J by 7 bases, with 6 bases between. The CDR3 spans 11 residues. CDR1 SGHRS and CDR2 YFSETQ come from the germline V gene. The CDR3: CASSLNEEQYF. The DNA for the CDR3 is TGCGCCAGCAGCTTGAACGAGGAGCAGTACTTC.